Below, 4 T cell receptor beta chains from the same sample are listed, as sequenced in a study of radiotherapy plus CTLA-4 blockade in lung cancer (dated by TCRdb to about 2018). The method behind the library was the immunoSEQ multiplex PCR assay. TCRdb carries this immuneACCESS record with in-frame sequences only. Its versions omit some clonotypes, under half of them owing to an unresolved V gene in the studies checked, with the rest unexplained. Across this sample there are roughly 42,000 clones, with roughly 60% seen only once. The top ten clones comprise about 18% of the sample. The sample here was peripheral blood, taken from a patient treated with radiotherapy plus ipilimumab. The receptors come from a human donor with non-small cell lung cancer who had a partial response to radiotherapy plus ipilimumab.

The rearrangement uses TRBV5-1 and TRBJ2-7, with D possibly TRBD2 on 5 matching bases. From germline, CDR1 is SGHRS and CDR2 YFSETQ. The CDR3 sequence is 13 residues long. V was cut by 3 bases and J by 3 bases, with 10 bases left in between. The CDR3 bases are TGCGCCAGCAGCTCCAAGGGAGTCTACGAGCAGTACTTC. Translating it yields CASSSKGVYEQYF.

The rearrangement joins TRBV30 to TRBJ2-5; 8 bases are shared with TRBD2. The tail of the sequence fits TRBJ2-7 better, so the J call may be wrong. The CDR3 is made up of 14 amino acids. The V gene's germline CDR1 is GTSNPN and CDR2 SVGIG (reference sequence). The CDR3 bases are TGTGCCTGGAGTTCTGGTAGCGGGATCTACGAGCAGTACTTC. Residues: CAWSSGSGIYEQYF.

In its sample, this clone was seen once. The V gene is TRBV7-2, the J gene TRBJ2-5, with TRBD1 identical over 7 bases. The CDR3 extends over 13 amino acids. Per germline, CDR1 SGHTA and CDR2 FQGNSA. V shed 3 bases, J shed 5 bases, and the junction held 3 bases outside the gene matches. CDR3 amino acids: CASSLTGSETQYF. DNA of the CDR3: TGTGCCAGCAGCTTGACAGGGTCCGAGACCCAGTACTTC.

The gene calls are TRBV5-4 and TRBJ2-5, with D possibly TRBD1 on 5 matching bases. TRBJ2-7 matches the DNA end more closely, so the J call is doubtful. Germline V gives CDR1 SGHNT, CDR2 YYREEE (reference sequence). The CDR3 loop spans 14 amino acids. The chain's CDR3 is CASGVWGSNYEQYF. The CDR3 DNA sequence: TGTGCCAGCGGAGTTTGGGGCAGTAACTACGAGCAGTACTTC.